A single sample gave rise to the 4 T cell receptor beta chains below, sequenced in a study of shared T cell receptors in the human thymus. Sequenced by immunoSEQ multiplex PCR; TCRdb stores in-frame clones only, minus some. Here the sample spans more than 550,000 clones, 70% to 90% being singletons. This sample also appeared in a second study, on human thymus T cells.

Sequenced sample: thymocytes. These receptors were obtained from a girl younger than two with a congenital heart defect.

The V gene is TRBV27, the J gene TRBJ1-5; D is unclear. The CDR3 extends over 12 amino acids. Germline V CDR1 and CDR2: MNHEY, SMNVEV (reference sequence). Trimming removed 6 bases at V and 9 bases at J, with 12 bases between. Here the CDR3 DNA reads TGTGCCAGCAGCACACCTACGGGGCCCCAGCATTTT. It yields the protein CASSTPTGPQHF.

This clone was detected only once. This chain joins TRBV14 and TRBJ2-4, with D tentatively TRBD1 (6 bases). Trimming left V 5 bases short and J 8 bases short, with 22 bases between. Germline V gene sequence: CDR1 SGHDN, CDR2 FVKESK. The CDR3 totals 16 residues. The CDR3 nucleotides are TGTGCCAGCAGCAACGTAACAGGGTCCAAATGGTACATTCAGTACTTC. As protein: CASSNVTGSKWYIQYF.

The CDR3 loop is CASSQVFGGFGNEKLFF. CDR3 nucleotide sequence: TGCGCCAGCAGCCAAGTGTTTGGAGGGTTTGGGAATGAAAAACTGTTTTTT. The chain combines TRBV4-1 with TRBJ1-4, with no clear D. Germline-derived CDR1 and CDR2 are MGHRA and YSYEKL. This CDR3 has 17 amino acids. V lost 1 base to trimming and J lost 5 bases, with 17 bases between them.

The V and J genes are TRBV5-6 and TRBJ1-2; D is unresolved. The CDR3 totals 16 residues. V shed 1 base and J shed 4 bases, with 17 bases lying between them. The germline gives CDR1 SGHDT, CDR2 YYEEEE. The CDR3 DNA follows: TGTGCCAGCAGCTTGAGGTCAGGCTTCTTCGTCTATGGCTACACCTTC. This encodes CASSLRSGFFVYGYTF.